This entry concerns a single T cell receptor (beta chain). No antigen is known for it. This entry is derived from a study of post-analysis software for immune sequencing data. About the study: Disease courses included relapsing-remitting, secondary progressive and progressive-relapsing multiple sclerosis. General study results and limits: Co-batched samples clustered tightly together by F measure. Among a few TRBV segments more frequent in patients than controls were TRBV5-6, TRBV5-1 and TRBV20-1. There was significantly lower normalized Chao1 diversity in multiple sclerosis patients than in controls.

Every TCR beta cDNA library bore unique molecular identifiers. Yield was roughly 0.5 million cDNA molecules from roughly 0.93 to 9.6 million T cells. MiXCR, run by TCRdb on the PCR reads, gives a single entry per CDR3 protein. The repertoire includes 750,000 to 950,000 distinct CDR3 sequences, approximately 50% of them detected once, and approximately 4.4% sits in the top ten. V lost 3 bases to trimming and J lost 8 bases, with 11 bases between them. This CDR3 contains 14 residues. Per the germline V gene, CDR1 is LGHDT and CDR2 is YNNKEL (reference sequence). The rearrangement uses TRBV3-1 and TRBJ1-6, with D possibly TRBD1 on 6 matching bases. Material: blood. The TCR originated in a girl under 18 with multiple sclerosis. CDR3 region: CASSHGQRDSPLHF. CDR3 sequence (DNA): TGTGCCAGCAGCCATGGACAGCGGGATTCACCCCTCCACTTT.